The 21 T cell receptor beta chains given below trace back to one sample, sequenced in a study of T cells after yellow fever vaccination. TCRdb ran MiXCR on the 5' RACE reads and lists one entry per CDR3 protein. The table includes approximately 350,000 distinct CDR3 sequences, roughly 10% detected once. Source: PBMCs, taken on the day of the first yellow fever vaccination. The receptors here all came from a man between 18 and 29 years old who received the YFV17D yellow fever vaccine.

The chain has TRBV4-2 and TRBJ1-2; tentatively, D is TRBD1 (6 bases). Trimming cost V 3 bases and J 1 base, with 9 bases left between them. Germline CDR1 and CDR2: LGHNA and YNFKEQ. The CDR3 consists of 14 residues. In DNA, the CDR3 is TGTGCCAGCAGCCAGGACAGAGTTAACTATGGCTACACCTTC. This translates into CASSQDRVNYGYTF.

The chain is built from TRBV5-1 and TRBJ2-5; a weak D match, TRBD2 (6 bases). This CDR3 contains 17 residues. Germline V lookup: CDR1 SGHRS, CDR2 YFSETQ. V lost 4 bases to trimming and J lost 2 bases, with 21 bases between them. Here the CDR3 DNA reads TGCGCCAGCAGCGGAGGGACTGTCGGTCCTTCACAAGAGACCCAGTACTTC. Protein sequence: CASSGGTVGPSQETQYF.

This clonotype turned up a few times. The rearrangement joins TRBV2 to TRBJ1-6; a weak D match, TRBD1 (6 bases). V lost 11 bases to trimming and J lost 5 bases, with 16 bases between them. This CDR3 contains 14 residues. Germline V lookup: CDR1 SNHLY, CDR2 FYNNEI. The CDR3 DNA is TGTGCCGGGGGCGGGGACGGCGATAATTCACCCCTCCACTTT. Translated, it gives CAGGGDGDNSPLHF.

CDR3 sequence: CASSVSPNEKLFF. As DNA, the CDR3 is TGTGCCAGTAGTGTCAGCCCTAATGAAAAACTGTTTTTT. The chain is built from TRBV19 and TRBJ1-4; no reliable D call. The CDR3 has 13 amino acids. CDR1 is LNHDA, CDR2 SQIVND, per germline (reference sequence). V gave up 5 bases and J gave up 3 bases, with 7 bases separating them.

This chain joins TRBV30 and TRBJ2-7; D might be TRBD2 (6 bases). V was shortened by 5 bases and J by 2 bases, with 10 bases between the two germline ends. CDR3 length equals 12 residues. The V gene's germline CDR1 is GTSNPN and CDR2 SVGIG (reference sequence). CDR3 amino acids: CAWEGGTYEQYF. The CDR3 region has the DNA TGTGCCTGGGAGGGAGGAACCTACGAGCAGTACTTC.

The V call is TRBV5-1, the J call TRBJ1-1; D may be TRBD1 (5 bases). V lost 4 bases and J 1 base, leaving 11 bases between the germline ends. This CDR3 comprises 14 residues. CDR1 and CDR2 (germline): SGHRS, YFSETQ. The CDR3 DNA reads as TGCGCCAGCAGCCCGCAGACAGCGAACACTGAAGCTTTCTTT. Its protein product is CASSPQTANTEAFF. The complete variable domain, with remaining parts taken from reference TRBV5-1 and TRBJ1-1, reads KAGVTQTPRYLIKTRGQQVTLSCSPISGHRSVSWYQQTPGQGLQFLFEYFSETQRNKGNFPGRFSGRQFSNSRSEMNVSTLELGDSALYLCASSPQTANTEAFFGQGTRLTVV.

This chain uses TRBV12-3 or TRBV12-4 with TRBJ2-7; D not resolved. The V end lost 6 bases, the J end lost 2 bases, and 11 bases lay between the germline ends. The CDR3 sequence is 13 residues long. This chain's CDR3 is CASSRLDPYEQYF. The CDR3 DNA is TGTGCCAGCAGCCGACTTGATCCCTACGAGCAGTACTTC.

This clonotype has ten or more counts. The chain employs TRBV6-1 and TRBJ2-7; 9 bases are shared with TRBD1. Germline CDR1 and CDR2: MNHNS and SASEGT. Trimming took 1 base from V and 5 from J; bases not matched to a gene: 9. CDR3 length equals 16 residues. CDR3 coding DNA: TGTGCCAGCAGTGAAGAAGAGGGGACAGGGTCGCACGAGCAGTACTTC. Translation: CASSEEEGTGSHEQYF.

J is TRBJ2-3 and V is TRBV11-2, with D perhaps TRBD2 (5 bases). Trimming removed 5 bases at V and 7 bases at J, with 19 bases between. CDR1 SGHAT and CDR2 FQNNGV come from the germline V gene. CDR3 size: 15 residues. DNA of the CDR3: TGTGCCAGCAGCGCGGGCCATCCCATGCGGAATACGCAGTATTTT. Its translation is CASSAGHPMRNTQYF.

For the CDR3, the DNA is TGTGCCAGCAGCGGCCGACAGGGATTCTCTTCCTACAATGAGCAGTTCTTC. It translates to CASSGRQGFSSYNEQFF. The chain has TRBV7-2 and TRBJ2-1; 7 bases line up with TRBD1. The CDR3 is 17 amino acids. Germline values: CDR1 SGHTA, CDR2 FQGNSA. Losses at the gene ends were 5 bases for V and 1 base for J; bases not matched to a gene: 11. Full variable domain (rest looked up from reference TRBV7-2 and TRBJ2-1): GAGVSQSPSNKVTEKGKDVELRCDPISGHTALYWYRQSLGQGLEFLIYFQGNSAPDKSGLPSDRFSAERTGGSVSTLTIQRTQQEDSAVYLCASSGRQGFSSYNEQFFGPGTRLTVL.

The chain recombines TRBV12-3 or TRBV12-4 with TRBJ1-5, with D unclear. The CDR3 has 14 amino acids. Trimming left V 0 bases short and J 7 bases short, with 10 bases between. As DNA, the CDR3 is TGTGCCAGCAGTTTAGCGTTCTTGGAGCAGCCCCAGCATTTT. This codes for CASSLAFLEQPQHF.

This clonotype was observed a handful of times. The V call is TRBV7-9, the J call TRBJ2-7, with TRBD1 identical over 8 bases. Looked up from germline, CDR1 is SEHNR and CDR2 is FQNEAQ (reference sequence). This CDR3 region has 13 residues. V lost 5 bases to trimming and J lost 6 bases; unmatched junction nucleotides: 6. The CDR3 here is CASSPQGQGEQYV. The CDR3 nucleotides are TGTGCCAGCAGCCCCCAAGGACAGGGCGAGCAGTACGTC.

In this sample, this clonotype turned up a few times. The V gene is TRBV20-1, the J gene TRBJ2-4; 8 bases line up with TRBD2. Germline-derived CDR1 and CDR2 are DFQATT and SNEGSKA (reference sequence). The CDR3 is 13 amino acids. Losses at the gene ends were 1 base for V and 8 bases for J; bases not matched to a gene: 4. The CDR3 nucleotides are TGCAGTGCTAGAGTCGGACTAGCATACATTCAGTACTTC. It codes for CSARVGLAYIQYF.

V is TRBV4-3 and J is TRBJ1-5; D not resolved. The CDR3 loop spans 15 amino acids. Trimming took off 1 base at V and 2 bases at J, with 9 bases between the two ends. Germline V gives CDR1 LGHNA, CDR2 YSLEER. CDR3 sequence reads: CASSQVSGGNQPQHF. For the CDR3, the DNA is TGCGCCAGCAGCCAAGTTTCCGGGGGCAATCAGCCCCAGCATTTT.

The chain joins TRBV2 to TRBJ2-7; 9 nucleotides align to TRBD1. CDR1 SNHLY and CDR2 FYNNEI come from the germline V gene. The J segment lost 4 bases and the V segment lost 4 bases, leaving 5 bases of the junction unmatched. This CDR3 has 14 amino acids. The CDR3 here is CASSAPGQGYEQYV. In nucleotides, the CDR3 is TGTGCCAGCAGTGCCCCGGGACAGGGATACGAGCAGTACGTC.

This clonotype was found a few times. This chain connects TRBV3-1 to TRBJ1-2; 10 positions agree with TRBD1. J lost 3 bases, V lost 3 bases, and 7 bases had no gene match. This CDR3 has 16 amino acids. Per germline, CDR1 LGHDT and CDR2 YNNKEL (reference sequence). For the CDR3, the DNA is TGTGCCAGCAGCCAGAGTGCGACAGGGGGCTACTATGGCTACACCTTC. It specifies CASSQSATGGYYGYTF.

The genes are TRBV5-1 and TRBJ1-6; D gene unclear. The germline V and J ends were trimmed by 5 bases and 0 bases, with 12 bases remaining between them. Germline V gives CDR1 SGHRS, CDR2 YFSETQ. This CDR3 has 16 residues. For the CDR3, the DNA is TGCGCCAGCAGACCAACGCTAGGCTCCTATAATTCACCCCTCCACTTT. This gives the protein CASRPTLGSYNSPLHF.

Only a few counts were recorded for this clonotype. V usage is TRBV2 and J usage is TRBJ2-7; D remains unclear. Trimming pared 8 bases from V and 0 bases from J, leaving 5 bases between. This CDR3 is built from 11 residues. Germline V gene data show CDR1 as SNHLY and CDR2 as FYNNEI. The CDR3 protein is CASAFSYEQYF. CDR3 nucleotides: TGTGCCAGCGCCTTCTCCTACGAGCAGTACTTC.

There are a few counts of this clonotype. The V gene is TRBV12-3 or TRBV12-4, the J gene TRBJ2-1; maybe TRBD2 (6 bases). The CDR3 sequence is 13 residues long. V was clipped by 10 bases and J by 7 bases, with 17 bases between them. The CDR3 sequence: CAIKGRGGNEQFF. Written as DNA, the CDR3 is TGTGCCATCAAGGGGCGGGGTGGGAATGAGCAGTTCTTC.

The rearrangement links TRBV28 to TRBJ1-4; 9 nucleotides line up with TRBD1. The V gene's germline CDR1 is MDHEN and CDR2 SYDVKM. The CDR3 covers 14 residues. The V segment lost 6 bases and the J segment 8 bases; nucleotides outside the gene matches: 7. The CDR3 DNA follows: TGTGCCAGCAGCAAGACAGGGGGGGGCGAAAAACTGTTTTTT. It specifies CASSKTGGGEKLFF.

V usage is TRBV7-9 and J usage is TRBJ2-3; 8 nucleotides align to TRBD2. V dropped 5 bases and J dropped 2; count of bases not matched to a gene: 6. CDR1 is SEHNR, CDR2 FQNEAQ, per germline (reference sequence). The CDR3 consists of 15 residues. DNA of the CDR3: TGTGCCAGCAGCCCCTTCGGGGGGGCCACAGATACGCAGTATTTT. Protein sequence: CASSPFGGATDTQYF.